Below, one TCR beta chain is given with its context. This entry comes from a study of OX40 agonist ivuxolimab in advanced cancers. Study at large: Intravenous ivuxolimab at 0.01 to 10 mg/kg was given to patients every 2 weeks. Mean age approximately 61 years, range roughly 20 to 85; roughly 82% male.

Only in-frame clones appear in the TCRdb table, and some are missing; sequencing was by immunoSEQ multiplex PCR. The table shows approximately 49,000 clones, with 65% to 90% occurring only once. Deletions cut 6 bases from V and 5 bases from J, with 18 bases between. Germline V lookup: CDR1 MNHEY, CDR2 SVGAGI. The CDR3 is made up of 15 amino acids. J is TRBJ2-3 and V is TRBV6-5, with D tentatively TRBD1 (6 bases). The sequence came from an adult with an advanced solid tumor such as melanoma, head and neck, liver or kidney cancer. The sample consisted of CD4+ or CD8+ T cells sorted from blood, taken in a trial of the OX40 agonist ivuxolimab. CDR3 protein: CASRTTGYTGDTQYF. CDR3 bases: TGTGCCAGCAGAACCACAGGGTACACGGGAGATACGCAGTATTTT.